This TCR beta chain was recovered during a study of blood T cells in healthy people across ages. Background on the study: About one barcoded beta molecule per two T cells was the capture yield of template switching. Points from the study as a whole: Samples with more naive T cells showed higher observed beta diversity.

The V end was cut by 3 bases, the J end by 1 base, with 13 bases between. The CDR3 contains 16 residues. The germline CDR1 and CDR2 sequences are DFQATT and SNEGSKA (reference sequence). With a J-beta primer mix and a sample-barcoded 5' primer, a second PCR ran 7 to 11 cycles. From the 5' RACE reads, TCRdb called clonotypes with MiXCR, one entry per CDR3 protein. The sample includes 700,000 to 850,000 distinct CDR3 sequences, under 40% seen only once; the top ten take 13%. This clonotype was counted between two and nine times. Its matching antigen is unknown. The chain is built from TRBV20-1 and TRBJ1-6; no definite D call. The sequence derives from a man aged 18-30 years in good health. The sequenced sample consisted of blood. CDR3 sequence reads: CSASRSQGSYNSPLHF. The CDR3 region has the DNA TGCAGTGCTAGTAGGTCCCAAGGATCCTATAATTCACCCCTCCACTTT.